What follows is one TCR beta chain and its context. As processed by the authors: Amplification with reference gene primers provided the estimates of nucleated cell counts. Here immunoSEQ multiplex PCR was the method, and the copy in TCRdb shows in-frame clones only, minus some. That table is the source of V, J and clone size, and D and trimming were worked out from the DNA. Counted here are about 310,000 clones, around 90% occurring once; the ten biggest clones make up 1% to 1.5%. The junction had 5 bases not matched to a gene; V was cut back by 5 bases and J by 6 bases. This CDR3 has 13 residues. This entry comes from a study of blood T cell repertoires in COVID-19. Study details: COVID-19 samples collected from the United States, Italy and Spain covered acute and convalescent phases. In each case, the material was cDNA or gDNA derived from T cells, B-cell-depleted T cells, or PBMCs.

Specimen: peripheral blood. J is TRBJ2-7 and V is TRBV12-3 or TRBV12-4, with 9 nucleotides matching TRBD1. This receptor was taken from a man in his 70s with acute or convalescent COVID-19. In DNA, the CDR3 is TGTGCCAGCAGTATGGGACAGGGCGGCGAGCAGTACTTC. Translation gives CASSMGQGGEQYF.